This is a list of T cell receptor beta chains from one sample in a study of patients and donors after allogeneic stem cell transplantation. TCRdb reprocessed the RT-PCR reads via MiXCR and lists one record per CDR3 protein. Of some 960,000 distinct CDR3 sequences listed, roughly 17% are singletons. The sequenced material came from blood, either unsorted or a sorted T cell fraction (not recorded which). The receptor set was obtained from a human donor who was either an allogeneic HSCT recipient or a stem cell or donor lymphocyte infusion donor (not recorded which). It is not recorded whose cells these are; they may come from a transplant donor. Both conserved end residues are part of each CDR3. The D gene is left open where the match is weak. A clone size is listed for some rows: how often the clone was seen (once, few, many), or a class if it is expanded.

CDR3: CSARASGRSGDTQYF
DNA: TGCAGTGCTAGGGCTAGCGGGAGAAGTGGGGATACGCAGTATTTT
D: TRBD2
V: TRBV20-1
J: TRBJ2-3
size: NA

CDR3: CASTLQGRRQPQHF
DNA: TGTGCCAGCACCCTACAGGGTCGGAGGCAGCCCCAGCATTTT
D: NA
V: TRBV12-3/TRBV12-4
J: TRBJ1-5
size: many

CDR3: CASSPFFIGQGYYGYTF
DNA: TGTGCCAGCAGCCCATTTTTTATCGGACAGGGCTACTATGGCTACACCTTC
D: TRBD1
V: TRBV7-2
J: TRBJ1-2
size: few

CDR3: CSAKGGLDTQYF
DNA: TGCAGTGCGAAAGGGGGGCTGGATACGCAGTATTTT
D: NA
V: TRBV20-1
J: TRBJ2-3
size: once

CDR3: CASSHNSAYEQYF
DNA: TGTGCCAGCAGTCACAATTCCGCCTACGAGCAGTACTTC
D: NA
V: TRBV14
J: TRBJ2-7
size: few

CDR3: CASSRTAGVTDTQYF
DNA: TGTGCCAGCAGCCGGACAGCGGGAGTTACAGATACGCAGTATTTT
D: TRBD2
V: TRBV4-2
J: TRBJ2-3
size: NA

CDR3: CASSKWTDLGDIQYF
DNA: TGTGCCAGCAGCAAATGGACGGATTTGGGGGACATTCAGTACTTC
D: NA
V: TRBV6-2/TRBV6-3
J: TRBJ2-4
size: NA

CDR3: CASTPGGPAHEQYF
DNA: TGTGCCAGCACCCCCGGAGGCCCAGCCCACGAGCAGTACTTC
D: NA
V: TRBV12-3/TRBV12-4
J: TRBJ2-7
size: many

CDR3: CSVRDTSRGGELFF
DNA: TGCAGCGTGCGGGACACCAGCAGAGGAGGGGAGCTGTTTTTT
D: NA
V: TRBV29-1
J: TRBJ2-2
size: few

CDR3: CASSLVIMVQETQYF
DNA: TGTGCCAGCAGCTTAGTTATTATGGTTCAAGAGACCCAGTACTTC
D: NA
V: TRBV11-2
J: TRBJ2-5
size: few

CDR3: CASSLWGETQYF
DNA: TGCGCCAGCAGCCTGTGGGGAGAGACCCAGTACTTC
D: NA
V: TRBV5-5
J: TRBJ2-5
size: many

CDR3: CSVHGALGNEQFF
DNA: TGCAGTGTTCACGGGGCCCTAGGCAATGAGCAGTTCTTC
D: NA
V: TRBV20-1
J: TRBJ2-1
size: NA

CDR3: CATATGETQYF
DNA: TGTGCCACCGCCACGGGGGAGACCCAGTACTTC
D: NA
V: TRBV2
J: TRBJ2-5
size: many

CDR3: CASSLGQGAANEQFF
DNA: TGTGCCAGCAGCTTAGGACAGGGGGCGGCGAATGAGCAGTTCTTC
D: TRBD1
V: TRBV7-9
J: TRBJ2-1
size: few

CDR3: CSVVRGENIQYF
DNA: TGCAGCGTTGTAAGGGGCGAAAACATTCAGTACTTC
D: NA
V: TRBV29-1
J: TRBJ2-4
size: NA

CDR3: CSVDYEQYF
DNA: TGCAGTGTCGACTACGAGCAGTACTTC
D: NA
V: TRBV20-1
J: TRBJ2-7
size: NA

CDR3: CSAWSGERVTEAFF
DNA: TGCAGTGCCTGGTCAGGGGAACGAGTCACTGAAGCTTTCTTT
D: NA
V: TRBV20-1
J: TRBJ1-1
size: NA

CDR3: CASSEWTRVGQETQYF
DNA: TGTGCCAGCAGTGAATGGACCAGGGTAGGGCAAGAGACCCAGTACTTC
D: NA
V: TRBV25-1
J: TRBJ2-5
size: NA

CDR3: CASSQSNTGELFF
DNA: TGTGCCAGCAGCCAATCGAACACCGGGGAGCTGTTTTTT
D: NA
V: TRBV7-2
J: TRBJ2-2
size: few

CDR3: CSVAPGQGAYEQYF
DNA: TGCAGCGTTGCGCCGGGACAGGGAGCCTACGAGCAGTACTTC
D: TRBD1
V: TRBV29-1
J: TRBJ2-7
size: few

CDR3: CASSPGDRGHQETQYF
DNA: TGCGCCAGCAGCCCCGGCGACAGGGGTCATCAAGAGACCCAGTACTTC
D: TRBD1
V: TRBV5-1
J: TRBJ2-5
size: few

CDR3: CASSPPGSLNTEAFF
DNA: TGTGCCAGCAGCCCCCCCGGGAGTTTGAACACTGAAGCTTTCTTT
D: NA
V: TRBV7-7
J: TRBJ1-1
size: NA

CDR3: CASSLVSVEQFF
DNA: TGTGCCAGCAGCTTGGTGTCTGTTGAGCAGTTCTTC
D: NA
V: TRBV5-6
J: TRBJ2-1
size: many

CDR3: CSVEGPRDYETQYF
DNA: TGCAGCGTTGAAGGTCCCAGGGACTATGAGACCCAGTACTTC
D: TRBD2
V: TRBV29-1
J: TRBJ2-5
size: few

CDR3: CASSLEGEGQGDTQYF
DNA: TGTGCCAGCAGCTTAGAAGGGGAGGGCCAGGGTGATACGCAGTATTTT
D: TRBD2
V: TRBV11-3
J: TRBJ2-3
size: NA

CDR3: CASSARTGGRPGANVLTF
DNA: TGTGCCAGTAGTGCCAGGACAGGGGGCAGGCCTGGGGCCAACGTCCTGACTTTC
D: TRBD1
V: TRBV19
J: TRBJ2-6
size: NA

CDR3: CASSVGGPTDTQYF
DNA: TGTGCCAGCAGCGTCGGGGGACCCACAGATACGCAGTATTTT
D: NA
V: TRBV9
J: TRBJ2-3
size: NA

CDR3: CASSGRDRASEAFF
DNA: TGTGCCAGCAGCGGGCGGGACAGGGCGTCTGAAGCTTTCTTT
D: TRBD1
V: TRBV5-4
J: TRBJ1-1
size: NA

CDR3: CASSLEGRENSMNTEAFF
DNA: TGCGCCAGCAGCTTGGAAGGCAGGGAGAATTCCATGAACACTGAAGCTTTCTTT
D: NA
V: TRBV5-1
J: TRBJ1-1
size: few

CDR3: CASSLDLVKTLSSYEQYF
DNA: TGTGCCAGCAGCTTAGATTTGGTGAAGACCTTGAGCTCCTACGAGCAGTACTTC
D: NA
V: TRBV11-2
J: TRBJ2-7
size: NA

CDR3: CASSEYGMEGRGEPEAFF
DNA: TGTGCCAGCAGTGAATACGGGATGGAGGGCAGGGGTGAACCTGAAGCTTTCTTT
D: NA
V: TRBV25-1
J: TRBJ1-1
size: few

CDR3: CASSFCPARDQPQHF
DNA: TGTGCCAGCAGCTTTTGCCCGGCTAGGGATCAGCCCCAGCATTTT
D: NA
V: TRBV12-1
J: TRBJ1-5
size: NA

CDR3: CASSRRAQRDVELFF
DNA: TGCGCCAGCAGCCGCCGAGCCCAGCGGGACGTCGAGCTGTTTTTT
D: TRBD2
V: TRBV4-3
J: TRBJ2-2
size: few

CDR3: CASSLMLAGGPGNYNEQFF
DNA: TGTGCCAGCAGTTTAATGCTAGCGGGGGGGCCGGGGAACTACAATGAGCAGTTCTTC
D: TRBD2
V: TRBV12-3/TRBV12-4
J: TRBJ2-1
size: few

CDR3: CASSLEGRSETDTQYF
DNA: TGTGCCAGCAGCTTAGAGGGCAGGTCAGAAACAGATACGCAGTATTTT
D: NA
V: TRBV11-2
J: TRBJ2-3
size: once

CDR3: CASSFQGDGYTF
DNA: TGTGCCAGCAGTTTTCAGGGGGACGGCTACACCTTC
D: TRBD1
V: TRBV12-3/TRBV12-4
J: TRBJ1-2
size: NA

CDR3: CASSNLRAFNEKLFF
DNA: TGTGCCAGCAGTAATCTCCGGGCCTTTAATGAAAAACTGTTTTTT
D: NA
V: TRBV7-9
J: TRBJ1-4
size: NA

CDR3: CAIETGAAEQYF
DNA: TGTGCCATCGAGACGGGCGCGGCCGAGCAGTACTTC
D: NA
V: TRBV2
J: TRBJ2-7
size: NA

CDR3: CASSFEGGDNEQFF
DNA: TGCGCCAGCAGCTTCGAGGGGGGGGACAATGAGCAGTTCTTC
D: NA
V: TRBV5-1
J: TRBJ2-1
size: few

CDR3: CASSPLAGSFYEQYF
DNA: TGTGCCAGCAGTCCCTTAGCGGGGAGTTTCTACGAGCAGTACTTC
D: TRBD2
V: TRBV6-1
J: TRBJ2-7
size: NA

CDR3: CASSLQGILNSPLHF
DNA: TGTGCCAGCAGCTTACAGGGGATTTTGAATTCACCCCTCCACTTT
D: NA
V: TRBV7-8
J: TRBJ1-6
size: NA

CDR3: CASSLEPDRAWGYTF
DNA: TGCGCCAGCAGCTTGGAGCCTGACAGGGCGTGGGGCTACACCTTC
D: TRBD1
V: TRBV5-1
J: TRBJ1-2
size: NA

CDR3: CSAVGVEKLFF
DNA: TGCAGTGCCGTAGGGGTTGAAAAACTGTTTTTT
D: NA
V: TRBV20-1
J: TRBJ1-4
size: few

CDR3: CAISTLVTGTKFTDTQYF
DNA: TGTGCCATCAGCACCCTGGTTACCGGGACTAAGTTCACAGATACGCAGTATTTT
D: TRBD2
V: TRBV10-3
J: TRBJ2-3
size: few

CDR3: CASSLEAVNTGELFF
DNA: TGTGCCAGCAGCTTAGAGGCCGTTAACACCGGGGAGCTGTTTTTT
D: NA
V: TRBV7-2
J: TRBJ2-2
size: NA

CDR3: CASSHTEAFF
DNA: TGTGCCAGCAGTCACACTGAAGCTTTCTTT
D: NA
V: TRBV12-3/TRBV12-4
J: TRBJ1-1
size: many